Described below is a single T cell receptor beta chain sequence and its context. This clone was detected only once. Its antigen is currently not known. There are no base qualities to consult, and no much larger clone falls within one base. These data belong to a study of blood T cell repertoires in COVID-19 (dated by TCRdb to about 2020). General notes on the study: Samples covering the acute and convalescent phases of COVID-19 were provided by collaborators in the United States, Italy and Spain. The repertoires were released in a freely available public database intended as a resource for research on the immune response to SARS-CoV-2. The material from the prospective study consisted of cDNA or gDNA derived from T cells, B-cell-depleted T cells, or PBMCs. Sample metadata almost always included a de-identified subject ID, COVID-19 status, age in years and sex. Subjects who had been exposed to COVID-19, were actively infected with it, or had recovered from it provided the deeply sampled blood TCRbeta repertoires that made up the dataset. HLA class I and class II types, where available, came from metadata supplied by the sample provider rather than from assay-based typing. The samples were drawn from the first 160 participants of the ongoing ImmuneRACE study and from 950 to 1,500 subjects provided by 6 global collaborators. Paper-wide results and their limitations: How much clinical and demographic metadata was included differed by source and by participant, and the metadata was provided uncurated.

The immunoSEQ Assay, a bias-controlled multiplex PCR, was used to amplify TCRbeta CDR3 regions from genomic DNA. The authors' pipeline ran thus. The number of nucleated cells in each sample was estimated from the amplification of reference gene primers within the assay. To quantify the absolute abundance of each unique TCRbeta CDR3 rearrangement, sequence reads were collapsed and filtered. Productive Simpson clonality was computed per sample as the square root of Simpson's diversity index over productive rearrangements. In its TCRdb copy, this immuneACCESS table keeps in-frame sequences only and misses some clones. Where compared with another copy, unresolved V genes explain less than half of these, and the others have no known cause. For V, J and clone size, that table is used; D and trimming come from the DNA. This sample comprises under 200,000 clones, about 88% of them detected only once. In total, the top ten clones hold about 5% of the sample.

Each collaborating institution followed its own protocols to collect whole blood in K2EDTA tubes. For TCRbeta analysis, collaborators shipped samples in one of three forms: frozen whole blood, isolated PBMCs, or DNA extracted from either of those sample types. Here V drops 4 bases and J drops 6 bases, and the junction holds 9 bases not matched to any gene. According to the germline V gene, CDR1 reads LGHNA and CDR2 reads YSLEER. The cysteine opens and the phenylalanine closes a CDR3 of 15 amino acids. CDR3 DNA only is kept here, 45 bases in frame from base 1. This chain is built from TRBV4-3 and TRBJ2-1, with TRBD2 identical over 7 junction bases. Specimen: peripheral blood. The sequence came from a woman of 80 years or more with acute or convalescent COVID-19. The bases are TGCGCCAGCAGCCCGCGGGGACTAACCGTCAATGAGCAGTTCTTC. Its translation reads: CASSPRGLTVNEQFF.